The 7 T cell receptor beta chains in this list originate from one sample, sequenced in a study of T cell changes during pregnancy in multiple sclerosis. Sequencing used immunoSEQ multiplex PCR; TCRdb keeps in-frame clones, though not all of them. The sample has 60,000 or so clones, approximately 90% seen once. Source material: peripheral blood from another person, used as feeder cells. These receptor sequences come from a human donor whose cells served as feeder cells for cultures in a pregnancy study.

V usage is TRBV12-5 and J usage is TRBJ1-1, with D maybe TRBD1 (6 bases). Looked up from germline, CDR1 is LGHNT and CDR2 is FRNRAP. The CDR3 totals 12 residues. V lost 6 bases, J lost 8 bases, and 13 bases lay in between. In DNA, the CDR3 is TGTGCTAGTGGCCGCGACAGGTTAGAAGCTTTCTTT. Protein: CASGRDRLEAFF.

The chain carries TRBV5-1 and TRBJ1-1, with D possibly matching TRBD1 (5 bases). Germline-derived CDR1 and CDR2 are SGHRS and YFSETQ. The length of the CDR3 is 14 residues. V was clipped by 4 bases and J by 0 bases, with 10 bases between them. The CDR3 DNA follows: TGCGCCAGCAGCGACAGTTTAATGAACACTGAAGCTTTCTTT. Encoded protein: CASSDSLMNTEAFF.

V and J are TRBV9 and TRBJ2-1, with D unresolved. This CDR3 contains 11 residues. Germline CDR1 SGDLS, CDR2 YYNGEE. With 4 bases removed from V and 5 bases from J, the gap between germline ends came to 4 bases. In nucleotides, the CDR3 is TGTGCCAGCAGCCACAACAATGAGCAGTTCTTC. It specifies CASSHNNEQFF. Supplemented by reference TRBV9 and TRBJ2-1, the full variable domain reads DSGVTQTPKHLITATGQRVTLRCSPRSGDLSVYWYQQSLDQGLQFLIQYYNGEERAKGNILERFSAQQFPDLHSELNLSSLELGDSALYFCASSHNNEQFFGPGTRLTVL.

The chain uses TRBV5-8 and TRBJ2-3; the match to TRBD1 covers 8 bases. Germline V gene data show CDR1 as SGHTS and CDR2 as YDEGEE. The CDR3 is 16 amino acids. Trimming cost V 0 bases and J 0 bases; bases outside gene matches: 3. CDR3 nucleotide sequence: TGTGCCAGCAGCTTGGCCTGGGACAGGAGCACAGATACGCAGTATTTT. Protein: CASSLAWDRSTDTQYF.

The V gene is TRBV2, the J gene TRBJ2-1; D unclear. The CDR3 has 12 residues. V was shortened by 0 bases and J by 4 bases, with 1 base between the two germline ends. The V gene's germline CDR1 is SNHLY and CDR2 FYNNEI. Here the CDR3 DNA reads TGTGCCAGCAGTGAAGCGTACAATGAGCAGTTCTTC. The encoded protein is CASSEAYNEQFF.

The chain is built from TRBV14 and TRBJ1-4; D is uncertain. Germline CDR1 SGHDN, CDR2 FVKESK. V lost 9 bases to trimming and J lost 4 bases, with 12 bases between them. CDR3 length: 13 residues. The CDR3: CASQREINEKLFF. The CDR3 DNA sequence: TGTGCCAGTCAGAGGGAAATTAATGAAAAACTGTTTTTT.

As DNA, the CDR3 is TGTGCCAGCAGTGAAGCAGGGGAGAGCACAGATACGCAGTATTTT. The encoded protein is CASSEAGESTDTQYF. The chain is built from TRBV6-4 and TRBJ2-3; maybe TRBD1 (6 bases). CDR1 is MRHNA, CDR2 SNTAGT, per germline. CDR3 length equals 15 residues. Deletions cut 3 bases from V and 0 bases from J, with 10 bases between.